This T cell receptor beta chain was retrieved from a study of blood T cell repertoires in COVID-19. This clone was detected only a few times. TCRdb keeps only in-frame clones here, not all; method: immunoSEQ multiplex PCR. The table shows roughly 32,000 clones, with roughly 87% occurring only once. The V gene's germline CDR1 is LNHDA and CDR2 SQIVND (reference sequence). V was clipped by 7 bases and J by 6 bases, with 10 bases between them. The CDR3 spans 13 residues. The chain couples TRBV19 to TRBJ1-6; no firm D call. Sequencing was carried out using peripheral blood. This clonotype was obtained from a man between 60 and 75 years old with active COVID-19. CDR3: CASTPGPNSPLHF. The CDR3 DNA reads TGTGCCAGTACACCAGGTCCTAATTCACCCCTCCACTTT.